This record covers a single T cell receptor (beta chain). This table comes from immunoSEQ multiplex PCR, and its TCRdb copy is limited to in-frame clones, with some not included. The profile shows over 20,000 clones, roughly 80% of them singletons. The sample originates from a study of control samples from healthy donors and cancer patients. Material for sequencing was PBMCs. The receptor was derived from a man aged 55-75 years with colorectal cancer.

The CDR3 DNA reads TGTGCCAGCAGCTTGACAGGAGATAGCAATCAGCCCCAGCATTTT. Its protein is CASSLTGDSNQPQHF. The chain links TRBV5-4 to TRBJ1-5, with D tentatively TRBD1 (5 bases). V was pared by 1 base and J by 0 bases, with 8 bases between. CDR1 and CDR2 from the germline V gene are SGHNT and YYREEE (reference sequence). This CDR3 region has 15 residues.